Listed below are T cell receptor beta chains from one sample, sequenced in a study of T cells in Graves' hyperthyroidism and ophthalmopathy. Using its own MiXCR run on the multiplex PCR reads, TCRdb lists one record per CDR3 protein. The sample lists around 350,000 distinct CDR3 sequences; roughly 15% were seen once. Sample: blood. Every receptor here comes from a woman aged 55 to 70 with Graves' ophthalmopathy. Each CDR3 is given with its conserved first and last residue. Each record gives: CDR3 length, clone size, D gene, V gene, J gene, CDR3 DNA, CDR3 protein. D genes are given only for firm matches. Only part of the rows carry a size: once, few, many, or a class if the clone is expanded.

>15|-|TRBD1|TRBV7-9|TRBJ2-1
TGTGCCAGCAGCGGGGGACAGGGGGCACACAATGAGCAGTTCTTC
CASSGGQGAHNEQFF
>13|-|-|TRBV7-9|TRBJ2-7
TGTGCCAGCAATTCAGGACGGTCCTACGAGCAGTACTTC
CASNSGRSYEQYF
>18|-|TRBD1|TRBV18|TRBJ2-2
TGTGCCAGCTCACCACAGGACAGGGGACTATATAACACCGGGGAGCTGTTTTTT
CASSPQDRGLYNTGELFF
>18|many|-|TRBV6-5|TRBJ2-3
TGTGCCAGCAGTTACACCCCCGGGGAGGGGGCCCTCACAGATACGCAGTATTTT
CASSYTPGEGALTDTQYF
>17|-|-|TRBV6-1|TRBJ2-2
TGTGCCAGCACCCCCCACGGCCGCGGGGCAATGATCGGGGAGCTGTTTTTT
CASTPHGRGAMIGELFF
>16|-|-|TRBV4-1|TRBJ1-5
TGCGCCAGCAGCCAGACAGGCCCTGCGAGCAATCAGCCCCAGCATTTT
CASSQTGPASNQPQHF
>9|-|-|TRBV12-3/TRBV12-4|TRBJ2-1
TGTGCCAGCAGACATGAGCAGTTCTTC
CASRHEQFF
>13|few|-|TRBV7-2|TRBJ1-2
TGTGCCAGCAGGTTCGCGGGTTCTGATGGCTACACCTTC
CASRFAGSDGYTF
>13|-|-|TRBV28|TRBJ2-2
TGTGCCAGCGACGACAGAGTCACCGGGGAGCTGTTTTTT
CASDDRVTGELFF
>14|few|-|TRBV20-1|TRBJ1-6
TGCAGTCCGTCCGCCCGGGTGAAAGGTTCACCCCTCCACTTT
CSPSARVKGSPLHF
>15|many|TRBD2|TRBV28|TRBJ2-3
TGTGCCAGCAGTTCCGTAGCGGGAGAGGAAGATACGCAGTATTTT
CASSSVAGEEDTQYF
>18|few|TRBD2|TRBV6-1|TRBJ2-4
TGTGCCAGCAGTTTTGGACTAGCGGAGGTTTTAGCCAAAAACATTCAGTACTTC
CASSFGLAEVLAKNIQYF
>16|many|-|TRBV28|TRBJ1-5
TGTGCCAGCAGTTTATTTTCAGGTCAGGACAATCAGCCCCAGCATTTT
CASSLFSGQDNQPQHF
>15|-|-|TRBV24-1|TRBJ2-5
TGTGCCACCAGTGATAGGGAGACTATACGGGAGACCCAGTACTTC
CATSDRETIRETQYF
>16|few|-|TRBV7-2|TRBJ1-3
TGTGCCAGCAGCTTAGTTTCGGGGGGCAAAAGAAACACCATATATTTT
CASSLVSGGKRNTIYF
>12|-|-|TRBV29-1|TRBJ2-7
TGCAGCGTTGAAGGTGGCAGAGGCGAGCAGTACTTC
CSVEGGRGEQYF
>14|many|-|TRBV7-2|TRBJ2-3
TGTGCCAGCAGCTTAGATGGAGGGTACGATACGCAGTATTTT
CASSLDGGYDTQYF
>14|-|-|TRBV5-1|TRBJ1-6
TGCGCCAGCAGCCAGACGTGGGATAATTCACCCCTCCACTTT
CASSQTWDNSPLHF
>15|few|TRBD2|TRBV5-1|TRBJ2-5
TGCGCCAGCAGCCGGGGGGTGGGGAATCAAGAGACCCAGTACTTC
CASSRGVGNQETQYF
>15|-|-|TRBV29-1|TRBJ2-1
TGCAGCGTTGGTGGGGGTTTCAGCTCCTACAATGAGCAGTTCTTC
CSVGGGFSSYNEQFF
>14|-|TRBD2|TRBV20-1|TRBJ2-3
TGCAGTGCAGACCCCAGCGGGAGTATAGATACGCAGTATTTT
CSADPSGSIDTQYF
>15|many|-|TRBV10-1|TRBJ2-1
TGCGCCAGCAGTGAGTCGGGACTGGTGCAAAATGAGCAGTTCTTC
CASSESGLVQNEQFF
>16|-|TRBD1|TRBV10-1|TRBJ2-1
TGCGCCAGCAGTGGTGGACAGGGAAGGTCCTACAATGAGCAGTTCTTC
CASSGGQGRSYNEQFF
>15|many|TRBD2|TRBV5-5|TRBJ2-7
TGTGCCAGCAGCTTGACAGCGGGACCTGCCCTTGAGCAGTACTTC
CASSLTAGPALEQYF
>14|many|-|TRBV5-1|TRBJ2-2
TGCGCCAGCCGCTCTAGCGAGAACACCGGGGAGCTGTTTTTT
CASRSSENTGELFF
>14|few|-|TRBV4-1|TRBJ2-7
TGCGCCAGCAGCCCCTCGATCTCCTCCTACGAGCAGTACTTC
CASSPSISSYEQYF
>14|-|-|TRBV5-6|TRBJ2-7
TGTGCCAGCAGCCCATGGGGGGCATCCTACGAGCAGTACTTC
CASSPWGASYEQYF
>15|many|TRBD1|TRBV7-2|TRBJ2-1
TGTGCCAGCAGCCTGGACAGGGGAAGCAACAATGAGCAGTTCTTC
CASSLDRGSNNEQFF
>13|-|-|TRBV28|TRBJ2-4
TGTGCCAGTAAGGGGCCAGCCAAAAACATTCAGTACTTC
CASKGPAKNIQYF
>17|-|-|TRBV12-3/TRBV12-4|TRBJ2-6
TGTGCCAGCAGTCCTCCGGGCCCTGGGGGGGGGGCCAACGTCCTGACTTTC
CASSPPGPGGGANVLTF
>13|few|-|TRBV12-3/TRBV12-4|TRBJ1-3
TGTGCCAGCACCGAGGGCACGGGAAACACCATATATTTT
CASTEGTGNTIYF
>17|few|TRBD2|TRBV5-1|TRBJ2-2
TGCGCCAGCAGCTGGCCGACTAGCGGAGAGAACACCGGGGAGCTGTTTTTT
CASSWPTSGENTGELFF
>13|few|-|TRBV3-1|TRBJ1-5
TGTGCCAGCAGCCCCGGCTTTGGTAGGCCCCAGCATTTT
CASSPGFGRPQHF
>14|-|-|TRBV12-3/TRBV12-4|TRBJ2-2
TGTGCCAGCAGTTTAGACATATACACCGGGGAGCTGTTTTTT
CASSLDIYTGELFF
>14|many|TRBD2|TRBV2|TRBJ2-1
TGTGCCGGGAGCGGGGCGAGCTCCTACAATGAGCAGTTCTTC
CAGSGASSYNEQFF
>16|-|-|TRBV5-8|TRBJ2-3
TGTGCCAGCAGCACTGGGACGGGAAGTAGCACAGATACGCAGTATTTT
CASSTGTGSSTDTQYF
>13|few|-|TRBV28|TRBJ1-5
TGTGCCAGCAGTTTTAGGGGTTCGGGGCCCCAGCATTTT
CASSFRGSGPQHF
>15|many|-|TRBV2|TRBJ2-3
TGTGCCAGCAGGGAACAGAGTACTAGCACAGATACGCAGTATTTT
CASREQSTSTDTQYF
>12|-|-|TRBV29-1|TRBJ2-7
TGCAGCGTTCTAGGGTACGAGGACGAGCAGTACTTC
CSVLGYEDEQYF
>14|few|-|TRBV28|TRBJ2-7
TGTGCCAGCAGTAATCAGGGAGCGGTGGACGAGCAGTACTTC
CASSNQGAVDEQYF
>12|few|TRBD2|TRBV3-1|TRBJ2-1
TGTGCCAGCAGCCAAGTAGCGGGACAGCAGTTCTTC
CASSQVAGQQFF
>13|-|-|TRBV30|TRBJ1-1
TGTGCCTGGAGTTCCTTACCCAACACTGAAGCTTTCTTT
CAWSSLPNTEAFF
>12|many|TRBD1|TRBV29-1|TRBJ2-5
TGCAGCGTTGTGACAGGGTTCGAGACCCAGTACTTC
CSVVTGFETQYF
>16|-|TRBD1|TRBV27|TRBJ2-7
TGTGCCAGCAGTTCGAACAAAAGGACAGGAACCTACGAGCAGTACTTC
CASSSNKRTGTYEQYF
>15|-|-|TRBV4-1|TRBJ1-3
TGCGCCAGCAGCCAAGATACTAACTCTGGAAACACCATATATTTT
CASSQDTNSGNTIYF
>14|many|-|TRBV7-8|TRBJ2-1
TGTGCCAGCAGCTTTACTTCCCCAGGGAATGAGCAGTTCTTC
CASSFTSPGNEQFF
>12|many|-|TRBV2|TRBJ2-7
TGTGCCAGCAGTGTCGGCTCCTACGAGCAGTACTTC
CASSVGSYEQYF
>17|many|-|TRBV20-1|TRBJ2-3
TGCAGTGCTAACTTAATGTTGGGGCAGGGAGTAACAGATACGCAGTATTTT
CSANLMLGQGVTDTQYF
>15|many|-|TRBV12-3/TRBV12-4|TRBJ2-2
TGTGCCAGCAGTTCCTCCGGGACGGGAACCGGGGAGCTGTTTTTT
CASSSSGTGTGELFF
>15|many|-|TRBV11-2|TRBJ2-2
TGTGCGTCACAGGGCGCCGGGGGCCTCACCGGGGAGCTGTTTTTT
CASQGAGGLTGELFF
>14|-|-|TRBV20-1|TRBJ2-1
TGCAGTGCTAGCTACGGGGATGTCTACAATGAGCAGTTCTTC
CSASYGDVYNEQFF
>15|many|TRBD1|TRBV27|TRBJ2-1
TGTGCCAGCAGTTATAGGACAGGGGGCTACAATGAGCAGTTCTTC
CASSYRTGGYNEQFF
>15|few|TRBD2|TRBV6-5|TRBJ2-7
TGTGCCAGCAGTTACGAGGGGCGGGAGGGCAACGAGCAGTACTTC
CASSYEGREGNEQYF
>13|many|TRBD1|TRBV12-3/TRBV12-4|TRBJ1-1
TGTGCCAGCAGTCCCCCAGGGGGCACTGAAGCTTTCTTT
CASSPPGGTEAFF
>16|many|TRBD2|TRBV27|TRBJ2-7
TGTGCCAGCAGTTTTAGCGGGAGCTTCCGTGTCTACGAGCAGTACTTC
CASSFSGSFRVYEQYF
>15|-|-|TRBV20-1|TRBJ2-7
TGCAGTGCTACAGTCAGGGCCCCTAAGTGGTGCGAGCAGTACTTC
CSATVRAPKWCEQYF
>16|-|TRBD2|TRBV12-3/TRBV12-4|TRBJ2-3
TGTGCCTGCAGTCCCTCGACTAGCGGCCTCACAGATACGCAGTATTTC
CACSPSTSGLTDTQYF
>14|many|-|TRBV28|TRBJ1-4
TGTGCCAGCAGCACCAGACTACTTAATGAAAAACTGTTTTTT
CASSTRLLNEKLFF